The 26 T cell receptor beta chains presented below share a single source sample, sequenced in a study of cytomegalovirus exposure and HLA in healthy donors. Here immunoSEQ multiplex PCR was the method, and the copy in TCRdb shows in-frame clones only, minus some. This sample yields 330,000 or so clones, of which roughly 88% are seen a single time; around 0.84% belongs to the top ten. Sequenced input: PBMCs. The receptors derive from a woman aged 18-30 years in good health and CMV-seronegative.

This chain joins TRBV28 and TRBJ2-2, with D possibly being TRBD1 (7 bases). This CDR3 region has 19 residues. CDR1 is MDHEN and CDR2 is SYDVKM in the germline V gene. Trimming pared 4 bases from V and 8 bases from J, leaving 29 bases between. This chain's CDR3 is CASSSGRLGTANSGGELFF. CDR3 in DNA: TGTGCCAGCAGTTCCGGTAGACTAGGGACAGCTAACTCGGGTGGGGAGCTGTTTTTT.

This clone was detected once. The chain joins TRBV5-1 to TRBJ2-1; TRBD2 aligns across 12 bases. Germline-derived CDR1 and CDR2 are SGHRS and YFSETQ. The CDR3 is 14 residues long. V lost 2 bases to trimming and J lost 13 bases; unmatched junction nucleotides: 7. The chain's CDR3 is CASSLETSGSSQFF. As DNA, the CDR3 is TGCGCCAGCAGCTTAGAGACTAGCGGGAGTTCCCAGTTCTTC.

The V gene is TRBV5-4, the J gene TRBJ2-7, with a tentative D call TRBD2 (5 bases). V lost 5 bases and J lost 6, with 21 bases in between. CDR1 is SGHNT and CDR2 is YYREEE in the germline V gene (reference sequence). The CDR3 contains 15 residues. DNA of the CDR3: TGTGCCAGCAGTCATCTAGAGCGGAATCCGAGCGAGCAGTACTTC. Amino acids: CASSHLERNPSEQYF.

The V gene is TRBV4-3, the J gene TRBJ1-1, with D uncertain. The germline V gene has CDR1 LGHNA and CDR2 YSLEER. The CDR3 consists of 13 residues. Trimming shortened V by 3 bases and J by 2 bases, and 7 bases separated the two germline ends. DNA for the CDR3: TGCGCCAGCAGCCACGGGTTAAACACTGAAGCTTTCTTT. It is translated as CASSHGLNTEAFF.

This sequence joins TRBV4-1 and TRBJ2-2; the D gene is possibly TRBD2 (6 bases). Deletions cut 1 base from V and 1 base from J, with 13 bases between. This CDR3 comprises 17 residues. The germline CDR1 and CDR2 sequences are MGHRA and YSYEKL. CDR3 sequence reads: CASSQARDSLNTGELFF. The DNA of the CDR3 is TGCGCCAGCAGCCAAGCCCGGGACTCACTGAACACCGGGGAGCTGTTTTTT.

This chain joins TRBV4-3 and TRBJ2-7; TRBD2 matches at 8 bases. The CDR3 contains 13 residues. Germline V gene sequence: CDR1 LGHNA, CDR2 YSLEER. After removal of 4 bases from V and 4 bases from J, the junction contained 3 bases not matched to a gene. In nucleotides, the CDR3 is TGCGCCAGCAGCCCGAGCGGGAGTTACGAGCAGTACTTC. This sequence encodes CASSPSGSYEQYF.

The DNA of the CDR3 is TGTGCCATCAAGCCGGGACAGGGGGCCTATGGCTACACCTTC. This codes for CAIKPGQGAYGYTF. The chain couples TRBV10-3 to TRBJ1-2; 12 positions agree with TRBD1. Germline V lookup: CDR1 ENHRY, CDR2 SYGVKD. The CDR3 totals 14 residues. V dropped 7 bases and J dropped 4; count of bases not matched to a gene: 4.

The chain is built from TRBV30 and TRBJ2-5, with TRBD2 as a possible D gene (6 bases). CDR1 and CDR2 from the germline V gene are GTSNPN and SVGIG (reference sequence). CDR3 size: 14 residues. Trimming cost V 6 bases and J 4 bases, with 18 bases left between them. CDR3 sequence: CACGAGPFGETQYF. CDR3 DNA: TGTGCCTGCGGGGCGGGACCCTTCGGAGAGACCCAGTACTTC.

The genes are TRBV10-3 and TRBJ2-1; the match to TRBD2 covers 12 bases. Germline-derived CDR1 and CDR2 are ENHRY and SYGVKD. The V segment lost 11 bases and the J segment 5 bases; nucleotides outside the gene matches: 4. This CDR3 comprises 13 residues. The CDR3 nucleotides are TGTGCCTCTAGCGGGAGGGAAAACAATGAGCAGTTCTTC. It encodes CASSGRENNEQFF.

The CDR3 reads CASSNPGGVAGGYEQYF. The DNA of the CDR3 is TGTGCCAGCAGTAACCCCGGGGGGGTAGCGGGCGGGTACGAGCAGTACTTC. The chain carries TRBV28 and TRBJ2-7, with TRBD2 matching 8 bases. The V segment lost 5 bases and the J segment 4 bases; nucleotides outside the gene matches: 16. Germline assignment: CDR1 MDHEN and CDR2 SYDVKM. The CDR3 extends over 17 amino acids.

The chain links TRBV5-1 to TRBJ2-5; D possibly corresponds to TRBD2 (5 bases). CDR1 SGHRS and CDR2 YFSETQ come from the germline V gene. CDR3 length equals 15 residues. Trimming left V 1 base short and J 3 bases short, with 13 bases between. CDR3: CASSLFTIGKETQYF. Written as DNA, the CDR3 is TGCGCCAGCAGCTTGTTTACGATCGGGAAAGAGACCCAGTACTTC.

This clone has just one count. The gene calls are TRBV6-1 and TRBJ2-1; 9 bases match TRBD1. Germline V gene lookup returns CDR1 MNHNS and CDR2 SASEGT. CDR3 size: 14 residues. With V trimmed by 7 bases and J by 8 bases, 9 bases remained unmatched. This CDR3 is CASNRRQGVDEQFF. CDR3 nucleotide sequence: TGTGCCAGCAATAGGAGACAGGGGGTCGATGAGCAGTTCTTC.

The V gene is TRBV19, the J gene TRBJ2-1; D gene ambiguous. The CDR3 sequence is 17 residues long. Deletions cut 4 bases from V and 0 bases from J, with 16 bases between. Per the germline V gene, CDR1 is LNHDA and CDR2 is SQIVND (reference sequence). CDR3 in DNA: TGTGCCAGTAGTACTCGCCCCTCCATGAGCTCCTACAATGAGCAGTTCTTC. Its translation is CASSTRPSMSSYNEQFF.

The V call is TRBV7-2, the J call TRBJ2-3; tentatively, D is TRBD1 (5 bases). With 5 bases removed from V and 0 bases from J, the gap between germline ends came to 15 bases. The CDR3 extends over 16 amino acids. Per the germline V gene, CDR1 is SGHTA and CDR2 is FQGNSA. DNA for the CDR3: TGTGCCAGCAGCCAGGGTTTCGGCCCTAGCACAGATACGCAGTATTTT. This translates into CASSQGFGPSTDTQYF.

The genes are TRBV9 and TRBJ1-2; D call uncertain. The CDR3 loop spans 13 amino acids. V shed 1 base and J shed 1 base, with 5 bases lying between them. The V gene's germline CDR1 is SGDLS and CDR2 YYNGEE. The CDR3 spells CASSVNSNYGYTF. The CDR3 bases are TGTGCCAGCAGCGTAAATAGTAACTATGGCTACACCTTC.

J is TRBJ2-7 and V is TRBV28; 12 positions match TRBD1. V was pared by 8 bases and J by 7 bases, with 12 bases of the junction left unmatched. This CDR3 contains 15 residues. The germline CDR1 and CDR2 sequences are MDHEN and SYDVKM. CDR3: CASGRPGQGAGEQYF. The DNA of the CDR3 is TGTGCCAGCGGACGCCCGGGACAGGGGGCGGGAGAGCAGTACTTC.

CDR3 protein: CASSFQTGIYEQYF. CDR3 coding DNA: TGTGCCAGCAGCTTCCAGACAGGGATCTACGAGCAGTACTTC. The chain carries TRBV7-9 and TRBJ2-7; 7 nucleotides line up with TRBD1. The CDR3 contains 14 residues. The V gene's germline CDR1 is SEHNR and CDR2 FQNEAQ (reference sequence). V gave up 3 bases and J gave up 3 bases; unmatched junction bases: 5.

J is TRBJ1-5 and V is TRBV14; 7 bases match TRBD1. J gave up 2 bases and V 4 bases, and 5 bases lay outside the gene matches. The CDR3 loop spans 15 amino acids. Germline V gene sequence: CDR1 SGHDN, CDR2 FVKESK. This CDR3 reads CASSRSGQRNQPQHF. The CDR3 nucleotides read TGTGCCAGCAGCCGTTCGGGACAGCGCAATCAGCCCCAGCATTTT.

V usage is TRBV5-1 and J usage is TRBJ1-3; TRBD1 agrees at 7 bases. Trimming at V came to 3 bases and at J to 8 bases, leaving 11 bases not matched to a gene. Germline lookup yields CDR1 SGHRS and CDR2 YFSETQ. The length of the CDR3 is 15 residues. The DNA of the CDR3 is TGCGCCAGCAGCTCCGGGGGACAGAACACCGACACCATATATTTT. Translation: CASSSGGQNTDTIYF.

For this clone: The sample has other DNA sequences that encode this CDR3 too. The V call is TRBV18, the J call TRBJ2-3, with D possibly TRBD2 on 6 matching bases. This CDR3 has 13 amino acids. V was pared by 2 bases and J by 3 bases, with 6 bases between. Per germline, CDR1 KGHSH and CDR2 LQKENI. Written as DNA, the CDR3 is TGTGCCAGCTCACCAAGCGGGACAGATACGCAGTATTTT. Its translation: CASSPSGTDTQYF.

The chain recombines TRBV19 with TRBJ1-2; TRBD1 aligns across 8 bases. This CDR3 is built from 16 residues. Looked up from germline, CDR1 is LNHDA and CDR2 is SQIVND (reference sequence). The V segment lost 4 bases and the J segment 4 bases; nucleotides outside the gene matches: 11. The CDR3 DNA sequence: TGTGCCAGTAGTACCCCGGACAGGGTGGACTTCTATGGCTACACCTTC. Translating it yields CASSTPDRVDFYGYTF.

The chain recombines TRBV11-3 with TRBJ2-1, with 9 positions matching TRBD2. J lost 1 base, V lost 5 bases, and 3 bases had no gene match. The CDR3 loop spans 15 amino acids. The germline CDR1 and CDR2 sequences are SGHNT and YENEEA. CDR3 residues: CASSPTSGSYNEQFF. CDR3 nucleotides: TGTGCCAGCAGCCCGACTAGCGGTTCCTACAATGAGCAGTTCTTC.

This clone was counted a single time. This rearrangement joins TRBV5-4 to TRBJ2-1; perhaps TRBD1 as D (6 bases). CDR1 SGHNT and CDR2 YYREEE come from the germline V gene (reference sequence). Deletions cut 3 bases from V and 9 bases from J, with 13 bases between. This CDR3 contains 13 residues. The CDR3 spells CASSWSNRVEQFF. CDR3 DNA sequence: TGTGCCAGCAGCTGGTCCAACAGGGTTGAGCAGTTCTTC.

The chain combines TRBV5-1 with TRBJ2-2; D call uncertain. Germline-derived CDR1 and CDR2 are SGHRS and YFSETQ. There are 13 residues in the CDR3. Trimming pared 1 base from V and 5 bases from J, leaving 6 bases between. CDR3 residues: CASSLTGTGELFF. CDR3 sequence (DNA): TGCGCCAGCAGCTTGACCGGGACCGGGGAGCTGTTTTTT.

The chain is built from TRBV5-1 and TRBJ2-3; 7 bases agree with TRBD2. Trimming at V came to 4 bases and at J to 0 bases, leaving 5 bases not matched to a gene. Germline loops: CDR1 SGHRS, CDR2 YFSETQ. The CDR3 sequence is 15 residues long. CDR3 in DNA: TGCGCCAGCAGCACCGGGAGGACTAGCACAGATACGCAGTATTTT. This translates into CASSTGRTSTDTQYF.

With respect to this clone: Other DNA sequences in this sample translate to the same CDR3. The genes are TRBV2 and TRBJ2-1, with 13 nucleotides matching TRBD2. The CDR3 is 16 amino acids. Germline trimming cut 5 bases from V and 1 base from J; bases unmatched to any gene: 2. Germline V gene data show CDR1 as SNHLY and CDR2 as FYNNEI. DNA for the CDR3: TGTGCCAGCAGTTGGACTAGCGGGAGTTCCTACAATGAGCAGTTCTTC. Translated: CASSWTSGSSYNEQFF.